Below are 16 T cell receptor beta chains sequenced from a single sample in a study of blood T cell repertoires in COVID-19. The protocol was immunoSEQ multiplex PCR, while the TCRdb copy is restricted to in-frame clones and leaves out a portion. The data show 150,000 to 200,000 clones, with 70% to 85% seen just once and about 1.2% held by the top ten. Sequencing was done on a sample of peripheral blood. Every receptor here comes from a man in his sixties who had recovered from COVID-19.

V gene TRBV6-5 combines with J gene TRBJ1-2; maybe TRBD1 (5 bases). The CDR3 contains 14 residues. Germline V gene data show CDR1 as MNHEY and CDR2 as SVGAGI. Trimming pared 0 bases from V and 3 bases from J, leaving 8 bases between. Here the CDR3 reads CASSYSDRDYGYTF. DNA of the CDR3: TGTGCCAGCAGTTACTCCGACAGAGACTATGGCTACACCTTC.

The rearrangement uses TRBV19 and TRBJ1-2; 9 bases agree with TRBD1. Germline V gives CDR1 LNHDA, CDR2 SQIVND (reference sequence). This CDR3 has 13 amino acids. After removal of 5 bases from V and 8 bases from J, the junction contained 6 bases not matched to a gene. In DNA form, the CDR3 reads TGTGCCAGTAGTTTCAACAGGGGGCGAGGCTACACCTTC. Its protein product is CASSFNRGRGYTF.

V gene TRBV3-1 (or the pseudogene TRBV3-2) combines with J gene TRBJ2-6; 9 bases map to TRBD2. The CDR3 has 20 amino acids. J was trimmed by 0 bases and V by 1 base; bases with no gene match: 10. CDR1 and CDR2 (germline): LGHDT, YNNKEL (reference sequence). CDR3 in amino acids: CASSQVQRGVPVSGANVLTF. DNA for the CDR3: TGTGCCAGCAGCCAAGTTCAGCGGGGGGTTCCCGTCTCTGGGGCCAACGTCCTGACTTTC.

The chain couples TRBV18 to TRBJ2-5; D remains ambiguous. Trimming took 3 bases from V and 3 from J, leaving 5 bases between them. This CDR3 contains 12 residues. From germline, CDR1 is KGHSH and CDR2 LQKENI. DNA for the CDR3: TGTGCCAGCTCACCTGTAGAAGAGACCCAGTACTTC. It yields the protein CASSPVEETQYF.

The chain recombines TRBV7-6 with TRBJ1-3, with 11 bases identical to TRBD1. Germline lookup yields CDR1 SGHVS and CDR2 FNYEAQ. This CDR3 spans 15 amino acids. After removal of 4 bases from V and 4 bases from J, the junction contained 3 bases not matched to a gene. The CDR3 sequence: CASSWTGGAGNTIYF. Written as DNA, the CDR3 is TGTGCCAGCAGCTGGACAGGGGGCGCCGGAAACACCATATATTTT.

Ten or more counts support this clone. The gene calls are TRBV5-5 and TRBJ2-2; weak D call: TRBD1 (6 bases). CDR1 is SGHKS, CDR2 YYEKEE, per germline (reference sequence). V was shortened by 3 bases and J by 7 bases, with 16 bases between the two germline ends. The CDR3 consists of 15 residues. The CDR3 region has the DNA TGTGCCAGCAGCTGGTCAGGGGCTCGAAACGGGGAGCTGTTTTTT. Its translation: CASSWSGARNGELFF.

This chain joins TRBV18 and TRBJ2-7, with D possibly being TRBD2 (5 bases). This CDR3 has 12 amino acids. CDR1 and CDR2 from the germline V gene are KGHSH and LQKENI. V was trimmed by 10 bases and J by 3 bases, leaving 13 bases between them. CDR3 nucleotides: TGTGCCACCCCCCGGGGTGGCTACGAGCAGTACTTC. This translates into CATPRGGYEQYF.

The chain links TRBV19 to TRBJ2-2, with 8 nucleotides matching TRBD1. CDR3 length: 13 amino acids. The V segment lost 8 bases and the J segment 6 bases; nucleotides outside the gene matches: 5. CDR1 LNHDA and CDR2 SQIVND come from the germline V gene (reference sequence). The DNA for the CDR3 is TGTGCCAGTGACAGGGGAGAGTCCGGGGAGCTGTTTTTT. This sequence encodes CASDRGESGELFF. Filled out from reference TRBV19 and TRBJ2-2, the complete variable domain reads DGGITQSPKYLFRKEGQNVTLSCEQNLNHDAMYWYRQDPGQGLRLIYYSQIVNDFQKGDIAEGYSVSREKKESFPLTVTSAQKNPTAFYLCASDRGESGELFFGEGSRLTVL.

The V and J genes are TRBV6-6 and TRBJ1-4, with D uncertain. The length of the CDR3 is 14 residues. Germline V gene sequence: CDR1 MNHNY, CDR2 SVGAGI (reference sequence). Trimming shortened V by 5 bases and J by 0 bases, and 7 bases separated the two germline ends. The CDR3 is CASSPTSTNEKLFF. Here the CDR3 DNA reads TGTGCCAGCAGTCCTACGTCAACTAATGAAAAACTGTTTTTT.

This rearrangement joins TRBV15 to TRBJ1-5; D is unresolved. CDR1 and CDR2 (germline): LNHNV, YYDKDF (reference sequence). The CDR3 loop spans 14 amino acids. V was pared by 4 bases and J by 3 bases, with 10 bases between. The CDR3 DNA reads TGTGCCACCAGCAACCAGGCGTTCAATCAGCCCCAGCATTTT. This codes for CATSNQAFNQPQHF.

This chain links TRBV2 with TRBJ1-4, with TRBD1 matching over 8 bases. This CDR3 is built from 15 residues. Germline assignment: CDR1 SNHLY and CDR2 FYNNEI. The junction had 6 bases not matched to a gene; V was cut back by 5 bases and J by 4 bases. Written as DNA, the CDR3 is TGTGCCAGCAGTTCACAGGGGGATAGTAATGAAAAACTGTTTTTT. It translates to CASSSQGDSNEKLFF.

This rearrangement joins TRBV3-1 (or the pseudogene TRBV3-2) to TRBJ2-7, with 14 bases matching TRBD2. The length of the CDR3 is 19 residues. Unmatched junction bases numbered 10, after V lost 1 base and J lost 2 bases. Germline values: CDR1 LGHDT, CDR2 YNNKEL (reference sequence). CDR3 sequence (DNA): TGTGCCAGCAGCCAAGGGGTCCGACTAGCGGGGGGGGCCCCCTACGAGCAGTACTTC. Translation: CASSQGVRLAGGAPYEQYF.

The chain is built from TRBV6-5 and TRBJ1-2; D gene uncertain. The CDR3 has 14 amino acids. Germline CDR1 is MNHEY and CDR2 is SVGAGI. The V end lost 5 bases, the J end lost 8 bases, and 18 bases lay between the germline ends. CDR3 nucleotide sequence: TGTGCCAGCAGTCCCACGGTCTCCTCCTCCGGCTACACCTTC. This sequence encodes CASSPTVSSSGYTF.

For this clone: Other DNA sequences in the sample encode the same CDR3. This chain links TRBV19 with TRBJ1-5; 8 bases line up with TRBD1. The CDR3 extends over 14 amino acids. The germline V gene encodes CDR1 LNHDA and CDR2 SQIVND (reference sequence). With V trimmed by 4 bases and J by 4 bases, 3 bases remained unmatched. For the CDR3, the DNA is TGTGCCAGTAGTACTACAGGGGGAAATCAGCCCCAGCATTTT. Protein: CASSTTGGNQPQHF.

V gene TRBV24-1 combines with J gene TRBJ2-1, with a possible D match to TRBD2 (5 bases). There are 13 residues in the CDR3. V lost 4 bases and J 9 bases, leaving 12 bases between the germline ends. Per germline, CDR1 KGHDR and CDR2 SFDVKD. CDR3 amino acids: CATSDVGRGEQFF. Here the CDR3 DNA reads TGTGCCACCAGTGACGTGGGGAGAGGTGAGCAGTTCTTC.

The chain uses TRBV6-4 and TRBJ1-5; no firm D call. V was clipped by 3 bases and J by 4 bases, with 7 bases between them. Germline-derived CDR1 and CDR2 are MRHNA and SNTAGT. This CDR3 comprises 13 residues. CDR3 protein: CASSEERNQPQHF. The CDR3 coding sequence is TGTGCCAGCAGTGAAGAGAGAAATCAGCCCCAGCATTTT.